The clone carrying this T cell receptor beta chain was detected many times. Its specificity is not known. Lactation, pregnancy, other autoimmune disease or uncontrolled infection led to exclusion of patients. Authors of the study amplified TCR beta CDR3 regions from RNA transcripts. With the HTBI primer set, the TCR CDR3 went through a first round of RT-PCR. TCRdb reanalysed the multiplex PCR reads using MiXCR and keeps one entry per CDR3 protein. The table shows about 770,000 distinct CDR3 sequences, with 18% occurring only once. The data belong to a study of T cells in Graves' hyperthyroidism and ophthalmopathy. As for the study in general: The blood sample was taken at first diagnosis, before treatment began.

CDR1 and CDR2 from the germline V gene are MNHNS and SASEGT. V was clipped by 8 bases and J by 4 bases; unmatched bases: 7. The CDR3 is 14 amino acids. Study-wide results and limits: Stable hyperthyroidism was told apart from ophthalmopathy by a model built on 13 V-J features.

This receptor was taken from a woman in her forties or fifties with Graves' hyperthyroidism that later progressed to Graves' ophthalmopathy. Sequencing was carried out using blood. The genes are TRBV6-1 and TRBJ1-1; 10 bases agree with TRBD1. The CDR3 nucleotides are TGTGCCAGCGGGGGGACAGGGGTCGGCACTGAAGCTTTCTTT. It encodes CASGGTGVGTEAFF.